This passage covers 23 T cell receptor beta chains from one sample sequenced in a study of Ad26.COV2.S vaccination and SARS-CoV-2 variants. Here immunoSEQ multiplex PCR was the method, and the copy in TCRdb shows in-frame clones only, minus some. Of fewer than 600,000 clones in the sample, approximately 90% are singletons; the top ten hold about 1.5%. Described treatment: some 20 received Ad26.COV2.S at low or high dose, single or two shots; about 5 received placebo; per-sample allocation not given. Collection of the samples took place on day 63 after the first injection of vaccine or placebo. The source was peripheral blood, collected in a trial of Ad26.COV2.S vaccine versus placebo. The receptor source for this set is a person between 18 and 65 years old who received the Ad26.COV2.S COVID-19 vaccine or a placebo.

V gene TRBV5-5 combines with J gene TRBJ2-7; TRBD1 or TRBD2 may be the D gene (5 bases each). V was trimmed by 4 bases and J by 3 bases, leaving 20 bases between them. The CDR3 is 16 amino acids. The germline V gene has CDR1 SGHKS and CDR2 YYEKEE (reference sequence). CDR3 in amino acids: CASSRLLVGTGYEQYF. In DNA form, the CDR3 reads TGTGCCAGCAGCCGACTACTAGTAGGGACCGGCTACGAGCAGTACTTC. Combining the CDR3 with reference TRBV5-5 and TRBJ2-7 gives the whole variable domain DAGVTQSPTHLIKTRGQQVTLRCSPISGHKSVSWYQQVLGQGPQFIFQYYEKEERGRGNFPDRFSARQFPNYSSELNVNALLLGDSALYLCASSRLLVGTGYEQYFGPGTRLTVT.

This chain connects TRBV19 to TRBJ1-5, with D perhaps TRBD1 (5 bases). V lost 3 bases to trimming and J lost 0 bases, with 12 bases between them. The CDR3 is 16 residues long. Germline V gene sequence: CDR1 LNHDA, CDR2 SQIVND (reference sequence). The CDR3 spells CASSIFGTDSNQPQHF. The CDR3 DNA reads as TGTGCCAGTAGTATCTTTGGGACGGATAGCAATCAGCCCCAGCATTTT.

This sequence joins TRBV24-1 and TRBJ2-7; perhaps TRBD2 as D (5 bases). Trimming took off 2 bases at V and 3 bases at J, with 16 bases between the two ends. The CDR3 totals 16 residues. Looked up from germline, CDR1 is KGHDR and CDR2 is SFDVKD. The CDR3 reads CATSDSRSSRDYEQYF. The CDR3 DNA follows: TGTGCCACCAGTGATTCAAGGTCTAGCAGAGACTACGAGCAGTACTTC.

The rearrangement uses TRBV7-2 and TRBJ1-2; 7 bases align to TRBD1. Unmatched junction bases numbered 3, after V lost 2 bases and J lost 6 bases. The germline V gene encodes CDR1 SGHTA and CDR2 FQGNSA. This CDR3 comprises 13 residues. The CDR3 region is CASSLTGVDGYTF. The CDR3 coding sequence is TGTGCCAGCAGCTTAACAGGGGTTGATGGCTACACCTTC.

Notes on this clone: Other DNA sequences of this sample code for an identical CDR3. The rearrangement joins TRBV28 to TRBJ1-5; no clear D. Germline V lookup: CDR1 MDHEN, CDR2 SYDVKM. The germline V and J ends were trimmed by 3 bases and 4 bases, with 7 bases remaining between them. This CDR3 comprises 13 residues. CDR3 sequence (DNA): TGTGCCAGCAGTTTTGGAGGAAATCAGCCCCAGCATTTT. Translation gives CASSFGGNQPQHF.

This chain's CDR3 is CSASETPTLGDQPQHF. CDR3 in DNA: TGCAGTGCTAGTGAAACCCCGACTCTGGGGGATCAGCCCCAGCATTTT. The J gene is TRBJ1-5, the V gene TRBV20-1; D is perhaps TRBD1 (5 bases). Trimming removed 3 bases from V and 5 bases from J, with 20 bases in between. Germline V gene data show CDR1 as DFQATT and CDR2 as SNEGSKA (reference sequence). The CDR3 extends over 16 amino acids.

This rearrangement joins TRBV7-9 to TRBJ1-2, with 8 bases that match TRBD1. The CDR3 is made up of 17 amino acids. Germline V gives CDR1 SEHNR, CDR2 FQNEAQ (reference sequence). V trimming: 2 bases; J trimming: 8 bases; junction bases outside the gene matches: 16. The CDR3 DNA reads TGTGCCAGCAGCTTAAGCAGGGGGCGTAATCCGAAACAAGGCTACACCTTC. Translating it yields CASSLSRGRNPKQGYTF.

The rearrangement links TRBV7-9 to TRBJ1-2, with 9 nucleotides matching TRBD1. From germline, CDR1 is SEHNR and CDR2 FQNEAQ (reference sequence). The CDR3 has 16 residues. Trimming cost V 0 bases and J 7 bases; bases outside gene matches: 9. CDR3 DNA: TGTGCCAGCAGCTTAGCCAGAACAGGGGGCAAAGGTGGCTACACCTTC. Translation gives CASSLARTGGKGGYTF.

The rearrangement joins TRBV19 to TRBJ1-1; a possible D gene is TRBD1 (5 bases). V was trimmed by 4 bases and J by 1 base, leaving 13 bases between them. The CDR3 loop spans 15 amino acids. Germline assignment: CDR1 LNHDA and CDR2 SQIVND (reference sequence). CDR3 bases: TGTGCCAGTAGTAGGGGCCGGGGGAGGAACACTGAAGCTTTCTTT. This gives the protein CASSRGRGRNTEAFF.

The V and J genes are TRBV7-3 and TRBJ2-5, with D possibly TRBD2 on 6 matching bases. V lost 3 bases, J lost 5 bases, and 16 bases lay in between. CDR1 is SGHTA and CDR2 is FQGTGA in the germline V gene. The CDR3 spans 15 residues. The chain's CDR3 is CASSFHGTGWETQYF. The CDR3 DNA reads TGTGCCAGCAGCTTTCACGGGACTGGCTGGGAGACCCAGTACTTC.

Here the CDR3 DNA reads TGCGCCAGCAGCCAAGGGATGGGTTTGAACACTGAAGCTTTCTTT. Amino acid sequence: CASSQGMGLNTEAFF. The V gene is TRBV4-3, the J gene TRBJ1-1; D is undetermined. The CDR3 has 15 amino acids. V was shortened by 1 base and J by 0 bases, with 9 bases between the two germline ends. The V gene's germline CDR1 is LGHNA and CDR2 YSLEER.

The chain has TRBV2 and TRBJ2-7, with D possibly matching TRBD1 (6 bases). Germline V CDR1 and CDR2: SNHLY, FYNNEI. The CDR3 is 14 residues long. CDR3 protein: CASSGIRDDRYWSV. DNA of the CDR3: TGTGCCAGCAGTGGGATCAGGGATGACAGGTACTGGTCTGTC.

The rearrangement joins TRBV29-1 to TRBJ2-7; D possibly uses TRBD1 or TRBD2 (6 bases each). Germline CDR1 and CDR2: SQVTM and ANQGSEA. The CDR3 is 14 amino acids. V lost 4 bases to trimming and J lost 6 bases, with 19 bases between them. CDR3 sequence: CSVGRGFEDGEQYF. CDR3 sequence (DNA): TGCAGCGTTGGGAGGGGGTTTGAGGATGGCGAGCAGTACTTC.

CDR3 residues: CASSLGSRYGYTF. CDR3 nucleotides: TGTGCCAGCAGTTTGGGATCGCGCTATGGCTACACCTTC. V gene TRBV28 combines with J gene TRBJ1-2; D call uncertain. V gave up 3 bases and J gave up 4 bases, with 9 bases separating them. Germline lookup yields CDR1 MDHEN and CDR2 SYDVKM. The CDR3 is made up of 13 amino acids.

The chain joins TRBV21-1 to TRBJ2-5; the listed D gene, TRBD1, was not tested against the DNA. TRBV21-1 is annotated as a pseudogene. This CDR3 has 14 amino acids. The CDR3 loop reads CASSIEGQQETQYF. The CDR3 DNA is TGTGCCAGCAGCATTGAGGGACAGCAAGAGACCCAGTACTTC.

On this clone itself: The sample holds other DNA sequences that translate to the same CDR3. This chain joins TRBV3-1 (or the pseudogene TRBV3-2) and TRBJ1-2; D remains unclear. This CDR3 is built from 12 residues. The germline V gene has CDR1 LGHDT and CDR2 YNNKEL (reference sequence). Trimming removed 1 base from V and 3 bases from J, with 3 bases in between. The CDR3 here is CASSQGDYGYTF. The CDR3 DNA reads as TGTGCCAGCAGCCAAGGTGACTATGGCTACACCTTC.

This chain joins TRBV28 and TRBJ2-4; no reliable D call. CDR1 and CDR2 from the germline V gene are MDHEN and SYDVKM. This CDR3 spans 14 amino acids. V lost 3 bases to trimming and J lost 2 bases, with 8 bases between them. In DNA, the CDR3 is TGTGCCAGCAGTTTGGGGTTCCCCAAAAACATTCAGTACTTC. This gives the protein CASSLGFPKNIQYF.

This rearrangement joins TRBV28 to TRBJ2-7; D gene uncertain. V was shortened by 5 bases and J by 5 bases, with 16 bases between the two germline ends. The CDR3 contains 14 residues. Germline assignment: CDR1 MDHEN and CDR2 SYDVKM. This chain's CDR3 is CASSPLRKVNEQYF. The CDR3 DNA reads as TGTGCCAGCAGTCCCCTCCGTAAGGTGAACGAGCAGTACTTC.

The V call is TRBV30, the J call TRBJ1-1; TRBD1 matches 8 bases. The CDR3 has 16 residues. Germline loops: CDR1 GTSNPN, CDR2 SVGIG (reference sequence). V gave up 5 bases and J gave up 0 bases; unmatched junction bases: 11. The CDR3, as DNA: TGTGCCTGGGGAAGGCGGGACAGGAGGGTGAACACTGAAGCTTTCTTT. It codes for CAWGRRDRRVNTEAFF.

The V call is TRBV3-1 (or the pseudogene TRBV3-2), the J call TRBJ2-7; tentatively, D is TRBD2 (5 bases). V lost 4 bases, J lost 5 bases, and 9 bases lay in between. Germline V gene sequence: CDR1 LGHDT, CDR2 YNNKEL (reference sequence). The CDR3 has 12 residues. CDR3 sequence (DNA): TGTGCCAGCAGCCCTAGCCTCCACGAGCAGTACTTC. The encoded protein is CASSPSLHEQYF.

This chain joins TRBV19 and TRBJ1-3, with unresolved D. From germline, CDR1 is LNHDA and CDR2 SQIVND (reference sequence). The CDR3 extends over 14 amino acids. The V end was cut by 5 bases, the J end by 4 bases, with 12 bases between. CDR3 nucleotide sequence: TGTGCCAGTAGTTACGGCGGTCCGGGAAACACCATATATTTT. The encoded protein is CASSYGGPGNTIYF. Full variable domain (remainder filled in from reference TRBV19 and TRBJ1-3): DGGITQSPKYLFRKEGQNVTLSCEQNLNHDAMYWYRQDPGQGLRLIYYSQIVNDFQKGDIAEGYSVSREKKESFPLTVTSAQKNPTAFYLCASSYGGPGNTIYFGEGSWLTVV.

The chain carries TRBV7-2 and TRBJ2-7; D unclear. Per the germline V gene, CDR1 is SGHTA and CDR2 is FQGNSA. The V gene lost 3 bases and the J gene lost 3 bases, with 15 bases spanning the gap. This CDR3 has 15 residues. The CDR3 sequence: CASSLGPKDLYEQYF. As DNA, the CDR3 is TGTGCCAGCAGCTTGGGTCCAAAAGATCTCTACGAGCAGTACTTC.

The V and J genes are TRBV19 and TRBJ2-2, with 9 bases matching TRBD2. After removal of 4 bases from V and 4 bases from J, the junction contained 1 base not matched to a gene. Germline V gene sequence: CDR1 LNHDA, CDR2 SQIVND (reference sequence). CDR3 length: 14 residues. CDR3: CASSSGRATGELFF. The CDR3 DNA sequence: TGTGCCAGTAGTAGCGGGAGGGCCACCGGGGAGCTGTTTTTT. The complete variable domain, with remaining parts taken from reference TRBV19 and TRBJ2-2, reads DGGITQSPKYLFRKEGQNVTLSCEQNLNHDAMYWYRQDPGQGLRLIYYSQIVNDFQKGDIAEGYSVSREKKESFPLTVTSAQKNPTAFYLCASSSGRATGELFFGEGSRLTVL.